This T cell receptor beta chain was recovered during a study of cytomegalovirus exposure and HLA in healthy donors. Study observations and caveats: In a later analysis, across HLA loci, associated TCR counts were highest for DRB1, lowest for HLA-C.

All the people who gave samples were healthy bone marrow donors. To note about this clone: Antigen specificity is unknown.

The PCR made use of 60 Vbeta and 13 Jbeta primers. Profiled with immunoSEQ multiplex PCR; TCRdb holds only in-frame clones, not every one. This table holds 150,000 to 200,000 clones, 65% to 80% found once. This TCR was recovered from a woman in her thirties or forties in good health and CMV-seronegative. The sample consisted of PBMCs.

This CDR3 reads CASSLSDFNQPQHF. The CDR3, as DNA: TGTGCCAGCAGCCTCTCGGACTTTAATCAGCCCCAGCATTTT. V is TRBV11-2 and J is TRBJ1-5; no reliable D call. The CDR3 length is 14 residues. V was pared by 5 bases and J by 4 bases, with 12 bases between. The germline V gene has CDR1 SGHAT and CDR2 FQNNGV. The variable domain in full, with the rest retrieved from reference TRBV11-2 and TRBJ1-5, is EAGVAQSPRYKIIEKRQSVAFWCNPISGHATLYWYQQILGQGPKLLIQFQNNGVVDDSQLPKDRFSAERLKGVDSTLKIQPAKLEDSAVYLCASSLSDFNQPQHFGDGTRLSIL.